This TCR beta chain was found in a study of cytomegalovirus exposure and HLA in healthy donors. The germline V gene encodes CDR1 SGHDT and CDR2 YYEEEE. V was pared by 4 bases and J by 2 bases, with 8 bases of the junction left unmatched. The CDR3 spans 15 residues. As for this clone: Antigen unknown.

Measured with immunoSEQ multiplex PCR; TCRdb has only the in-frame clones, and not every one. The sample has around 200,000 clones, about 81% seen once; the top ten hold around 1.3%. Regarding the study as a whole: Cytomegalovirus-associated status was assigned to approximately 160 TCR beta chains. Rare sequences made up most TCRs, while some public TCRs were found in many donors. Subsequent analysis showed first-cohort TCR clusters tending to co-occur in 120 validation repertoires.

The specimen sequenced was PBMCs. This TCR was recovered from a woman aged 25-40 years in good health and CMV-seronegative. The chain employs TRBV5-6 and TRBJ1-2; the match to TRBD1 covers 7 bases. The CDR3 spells CASSGGQDYNYGYTF. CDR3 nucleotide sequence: TGTGCCAGCAGCGGAGGACAGGATTACAACTATGGCTACACCTTC. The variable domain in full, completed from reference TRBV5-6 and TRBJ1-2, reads DAGVTQSPTHLIKTRGQQVTLRCSPKSGHDTVSWYQQALGQGPQFIFQYYEEEERQRGNFPDRFSGHQFPNYSSELNVNALLLGDSALYLCASSGGQDYNYGYTFGSGTRLTVV.